The clone carrying this TCR beta chain was found once. The antigen remains unidentified. The sample is drawn from a study of OX40 agonist ivuxolimab in advanced cancers. Across the whole study: An agonistic human IgG2 monoclonal antibody against OX40 (CD134) was given. Recorded diagnoses for dose-escalation patients were hepatocellular carcinoma, melanoma, renal cell or head and neck cancer.

Findings of the study overall: Patients with a partial response at 0.1-3.0 mg/kg had among the lowest clonal expansion. The antigen specificity of the peripheral T cells (those that were expanded) was not determined.

The repertoire was sequenced with immunoSEQ multiplex PCR; TCRdb's copy has only in-frame clones and lacks some. This table has 53,000 or so clones, 84% appearing once. Germline CDR1 is DFQATT and CDR2 is SNEGSKA (reference sequence). Trimming left V 6 bases short and J 2 bases short, with 6 bases between. The CDR3 runs 11 residues. The chain uses TRBV20-1 and TRBJ2-3; D unclear. This receptor was obtained from an adult with an advanced solid tumor such as melanoma, head and neck, liver or kidney cancer. Sequenced here: CD4+ or CD8+ T cells sorted from blood, sampled in a trial of the OX40 agonist ivuxolimab. CDR3 DNA sequence: TGCAGTGCCGAATACACAGATACGCAGTATTTT. Protein product: CSAEYTDTQYF.